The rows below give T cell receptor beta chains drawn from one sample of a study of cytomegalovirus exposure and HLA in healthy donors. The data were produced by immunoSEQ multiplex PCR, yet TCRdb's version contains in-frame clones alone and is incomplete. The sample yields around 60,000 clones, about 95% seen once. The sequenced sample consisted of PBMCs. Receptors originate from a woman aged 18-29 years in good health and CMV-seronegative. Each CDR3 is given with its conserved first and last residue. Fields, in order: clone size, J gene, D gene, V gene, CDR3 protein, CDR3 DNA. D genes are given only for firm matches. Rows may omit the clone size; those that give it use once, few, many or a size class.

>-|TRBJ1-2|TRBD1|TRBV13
CASSAKQGEANYGYTF
TGTGCCAGCAGCGCAAAGCAGGGGGAAGCTAACTATGGCTACACCTTC
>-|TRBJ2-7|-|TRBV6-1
CASSAREKDYEQYF
TGTGCCAGCAGCGCCCGGGAGAAAGACTACGAGCAGTACTTC
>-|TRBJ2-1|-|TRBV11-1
CASSHSGPYNEQFF
TGTGCCAGCAGCCACAGCGGCCCCTACAATGAGCAGTTCTTC
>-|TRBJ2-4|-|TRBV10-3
CATRQSAAKNIQYF
TGTGCCACCCGACAGTCTGCCGCCAAAAACATTCAGTACTTC
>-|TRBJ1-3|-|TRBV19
CASSIGQLNSGNTIYF
TGTGCCAGTAGTATAGGCCAACTTAACTCTGGAAACACCATATATTTT
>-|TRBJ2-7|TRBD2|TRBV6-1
CASSEFRGGTSGYEQYF
TGTGCCAGCAGTGAATTTCGGGGAGGGACTAGCGGGTACGAGCAGTACTTC
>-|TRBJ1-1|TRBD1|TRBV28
CASSPRTGKGNTEAFF
TGTGCCAGCAGTCCAAGGACAGGGAAGGGGAACACTGAAGCTTTCTTT
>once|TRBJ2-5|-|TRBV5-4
CASSLPPGETQYF
TGTGCCAGCAGCTTGCCGCCGGGGGAGACCCAGTACTTC
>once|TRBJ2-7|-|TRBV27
CASSLSAGVGLYEQYF
TGTGCCAGCAGTTTATCGGCAGGGGTTGGCCTTTACGAGCAGTACTTC
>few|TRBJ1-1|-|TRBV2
CASRSEKNTEAFF
TGTGCCAGCAGGTCGGAGAAGAACACTGAAGCTTTCTTT
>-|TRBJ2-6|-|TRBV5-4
CASSLVAGAPSSGANVLTF
TGTGCCAGCAGCTTGGTTGCAGGGGCTCCTAGCTCTGGGGCCAACGTCCTGACTTTC
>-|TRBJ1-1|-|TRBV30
CAWREGTFAPNTEAFF
TGTGCCTGGAGGGAGGGGACTTTCGCCCCGAACACTGAAGCTTTCTTT
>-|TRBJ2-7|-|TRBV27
CASTSGSPYEQYF
TGTGCCAGCACCTCCGGTTCCCCTTACGAGCAGTACTTC
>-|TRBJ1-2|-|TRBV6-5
CASSNTGPYGYTF
TGTGCCAGCAGCAACACAGGGCCCTATGGCTACACCTTC
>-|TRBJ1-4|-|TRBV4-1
CASSQLPTGGEKLFF
TGCGCCAGCAGCCAACTCCCGACTGGAGGTGAAAAACTGTTTTTT
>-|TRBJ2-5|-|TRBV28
CASSRLGAGQETQYF
TGTGCCAGCAGCCGCCTCGGGGCGGGGCAAGAGACCCAGTACTTC
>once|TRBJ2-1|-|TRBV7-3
CASSSGLEGGEQFF
TGTGCCAGCAGCTCTGGACTAGAGGGGGGCGAGCAGTTCTTC
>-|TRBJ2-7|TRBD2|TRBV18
CASSRRLAGDRYEQYF
TGTGCCAGCTCACGCCGACTAGCGGGAGACCGGTACGAGCAGTACTTC
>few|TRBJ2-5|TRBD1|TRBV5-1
CASSWGQVVQETQYF
TGCGCCAGCAGCTGGGGACAGGTTGTCCAAGAGACCCAGTACTTC
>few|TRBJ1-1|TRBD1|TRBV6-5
CASRAPDRGAAEAFF
TGTGCCAGCAGGGCCCCGGACAGGGGCGCGGCTGAAGCTTTCTTT
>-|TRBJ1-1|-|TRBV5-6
CASSLGEGLGGTEAFF
TGTGCCAGCAGCTTGGGGGAGGGCCTGGGTGGGACTGAAGCTTTCTTT
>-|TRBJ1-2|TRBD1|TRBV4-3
CASSQEGGTGSGYTF
TGCGCCAGCAGCCAAGAGGGGGGGACAGGGAGTGGCTACACCTTC
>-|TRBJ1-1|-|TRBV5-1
CASSPRTRSRVNTEAFF
TGCGCCAGCAGCCCCAGGACGAGGAGCAGGGTGAACACTGAAGCTTTCTTT
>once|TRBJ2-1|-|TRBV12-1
CASSNPPRLAGNEQFF
TGTGCCAGCAGCAACCCCCCCCGGCTAGCGGGGAATGAGCAGTTCTTC
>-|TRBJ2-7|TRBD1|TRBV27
CASTAPGQAYEQYF
TGTGCCAGCACAGCACCGGGACAGGCCTACGAGCAGTACTTC
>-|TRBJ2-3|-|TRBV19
CASSMGPGRGTDTQYF
TGTGCCAGTAGTATGGGCCCAGGCAGGGGCACAGATACGCAGTATTTT
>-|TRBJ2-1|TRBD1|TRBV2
CASTRDRAPDNEQFF
TGTGCCAGCACCCGGGACAGGGCTCCTGACAATGAGCAGTTCTTC
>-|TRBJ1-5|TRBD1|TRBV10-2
CASSVDRGGQPQHF
TGCGCCAGCAGTGTGGACAGGGGTGGACAGCCCCAGCATTTT
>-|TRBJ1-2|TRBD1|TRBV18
CASSPRTGSYGYTF
TGTGCCAGCTCACCAAGGACAGGGAGCTATGGCTACACCTTC
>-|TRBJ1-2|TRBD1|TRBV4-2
CASSRHGTAANYGYTF
TGTGCCAGCAGCCGCCACGGGACAGCAGCTAACTATGGCTACACCTTC
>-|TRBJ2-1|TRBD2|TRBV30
CAWRTSGGAFNNEQFF
TGTGCCTGGCGGACTAGCGGGGGGGCCTTCAACAATGAGCAGTTCTTC
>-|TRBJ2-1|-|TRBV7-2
CASRPDLSSYNEQFF
TGTGCCAGCAGACCGGACTTGAGCTCCTACAATGAGCAGTTCTTC
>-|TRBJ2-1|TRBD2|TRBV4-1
CASSQARSPSGGARQFF
TGCGCCAGCAGCCAAGCCCGATCGCCTAGCGGGGGAGCTCGGCAGTTCTTC
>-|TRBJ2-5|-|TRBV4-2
CASSQDQASPETQYF
TGTGCCAGCAGCCAAGACCAGGCTAGCCCGGAGACCCAGTACTTC
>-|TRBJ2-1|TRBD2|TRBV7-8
CASSLSAGGQFF
TGTGCCAGCAGCTTATCCGCGGGAGGGCAGTTCTTC
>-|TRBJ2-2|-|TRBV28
CASTPRAGELFF
TGTGCCAGCACCCCCCGGGCCGGGGAGCTGTTTTTT
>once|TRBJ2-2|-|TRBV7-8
CASSQIRGRGGELFF
TGTGCCAGCAGCCAAATTCGAGGGAGAGGGGGGGAGCTGTTTTTT